The 24 T cell receptor beta chains in this list originate from one sample, sequenced in a study of tumor-infiltrating lymphocytes in primary liver carcinoma. cDNA specific to TCR beta was made from 500 ng of total RNA, with a constant-region primer employed for priming. Construction of TCR beta libraries relied on three successive nested multiplex PCR rounds employing slightly modified ARM-PCR. Use of TRBV1-TRBV30 forward primers with a C-beta reverse primer characterized the first two PCR rounds, which lasted roughly 11 cycles each. TCRdb called the multiplex PCR reads again in MiXCR, with one record for every CDR3 protein. The profile shows approximately 320,000 distinct CDR3 sequences, approximately 58% of them singletons. The source of the blood RNA was unsorted whole blood, and germline DNA was extracted as well. Sequenced material: peripheral blood. The receptors come from a woman aged 25 to 39 with primary liver carcinoma and hepatitis B virus infection.

V is TRBV28 and J is TRBJ2-7; tentative D call: TRBD2 (6 bases). The CDR3 contains 16 residues. V was clipped by 6 bases and J by 7 bases, with 25 bases between them. The germline V gene has CDR1 MDHEN and CDR2 SYDVKM. DNA for the CDR3: TGTGCCAGCAGCGTCAGTATGGCGGGCCGCCGGGGGGAGCAGTACTTC. Residues: CASSVSMAGRRGEQYF. The variable domain in full, with the rest retrieved from reference TRBV28 and TRBJ2-7, is DVKVTQSSRYLVKRTGEKVFLECVQDMDHENMFWYRQDPGLGLRLIYFSYDVKMKEKGDIPEGYSVSREKKERFSLILESASTNQTSMYLCASSVSMAGRRGEQYFGPGTRLTVT.

As for this clonotype: The junction departs from the called germline gene at one end, perhaps through a read error. The chain has TRBV11-2 and TRBJ2-2; D ambiguous. Germline loops: CDR1 SGHAT, CDR2 FQNNGV. This CDR3 is 14 amino acids long. The CDR3 coding sequence is TGCGCCAGCAGCTTAATGTTGGTACCCGGGGAGCTGTTTTTT. Amino acids: CASSLMLVPGELFF.

This clonotype was counted many times. This chain joins TRBV12-3 or TRBV12-4 and TRBJ1-1, with D hard to call. Trimming left V 6 bases short and J 0 bases short, with 8 bases between. The CDR3 has 13 residues. The CDR3 nucleotides read TGTGCCAGCAGCTCGTCCGTGAACACTGAAGCTTTCTTT. It yields the protein CASSSSVNTEAFF.

Concerning this clonotype: Possible read error: a much larger clone is one base away. This rearrangement joins TRBV6-2 or TRBV6-3 to TRBJ1-5, with D perhaps TRBD1 (6 bases). Germline V gives CDR1 MNHEY, CDR2 SVGEGT. The CDR3 consists of 15 residues. Here the CDR3 reads CASRTGGASNQHQHF. In DNA form, the CDR3 reads TGTGCCAGCAGGACCGGGGGGGCTTCCAATCAGCACCAGCATTTT.

Many counts were recorded for this clonotype. The V call is TRBV29-1, the J call TRBJ1-1; TRBD1 is a possible D gene (5 bases). Germline-derived CDR1 and CDR2 are SQVTM and ANQGSEA. Deletions cut 6 bases from V and 5 bases from J, with 19 bases between. This CDR3 has 14 amino acids. Here the CDR3 reads CSVQTAGKRTEAFF. In DNA, the CDR3 is TGCAGCGTCCAGACCGCAGGGAAGAGAACTGAAGCTTTCTTT.

On this clonotype itself: Its ends do not fully match the called genes, so a read error is possible. V and J are TRBV29-1 and TRBJ2-5; 7 bases agree with TRBD2. The germline gives CDR1 SQVTM, CDR2 ANQGSEA. The CDR3 contains 13 residues. This chain's CDR3 is CGVGGGTGETQYF. Written as DNA, the CDR3 is TGCGGCGTTGGGGGAGGGACGGGGGAGACCCAGTACTTC.

The CDR3 is CASRPGILNQPQHF. Here the CDR3 DNA reads TGTGCCAGCAGACCAGGGATACTCAATCAGCCCCAGCATTTT. The rearrangement links TRBV6-5 to TRBJ1-5, with D possibly being TRBD1 (5 bases). V lost 6 bases to trimming and J lost 3 bases, with 12 bases between them. The CDR3 spans 14 residues. Germline assignment: CDR1 MNHEY and CDR2 SVGAGI.

Worth noting for this clonotype: This likely comes from a read error, as the CDR3 has no conserved phenylalanine or tryptophan at its end. V usage is TRBV7-6 and J usage is TRBJ2-1, with TRBD2 matching 10 bases. This CDR3 spans 16 amino acids. V shed 2 bases and J 9 bases; nucleotides not matched to a gene: 10. Germline V gives CDR1 SGHVS, CDR2 FNYEAQ. CDR3 sequence reads: CASSLTAGGPWGEQFI. The CDR3 nucleotides read TGTGCCAGCAGCTTAACAGCGGGAGGGCCGTGGGGTGAGCAGTTCATC.

The V and J genes are TRBV5-6 and TRBJ2-7; D possibly corresponds to TRBD1 (6 bases). The CDR3 spans 16 residues. Germline CDR1 is SGHDT and CDR2 is YYEEEE. Deletions cut 0 bases from V and 4 bases from J, with 17 bases between. The CDR3 coding sequence is TGTGCCAGCAGCTTGGGAGGGACACCCCTCGGGTACGAGCAGTACTTC. This codes for CASSLGGTPLGYEQYF.

The chain couples TRBV4-1 to TRBJ2-1; the D is unclear. Trimming left V 4 bases short and J 7 bases short, with 8 bases between. CDR1 is MGHRA and CDR2 is YSYEKL in the germline V gene. The CDR3 extends over 12 amino acids. The CDR3 spells CASSLPANEQFF. The CDR3, as DNA: TGCGCCAGCAGCCTACCAGCTAATGAGCAGTTCTTC.

The CDR3 nucleotides are TGCGCCAGCAGTCGAGGGATTAGCGGCCCTACGGAGCAGTACTTC. This sequence encodes CASSRGISGPTEQYF. V gene TRBV10-1 combines with J gene TRBJ2-7; a weak D match, TRBD2 (6 bases). The germline CDR1 and CDR2 sequences are WNHNN and SYGVQD (reference sequence). Between the trimmed V and J ends, which lost 5 bases and 7 bases, there was a span of 21 bases. The CDR3 contains 15 residues.

The rearrangement links TRBV11-2 to TRBJ1-6; D possibly corresponds to TRBD1 (5 bases). The V gene lost 5 bases and the J gene lost 5 bases, with 13 bases spanning the gap. In germline, CDR1 is SGHAT, CDR2 FQNNGV. This CDR3 comprises 15 residues. The DNA of the CDR3 is TGTGCCAGCAGCAGTGTCAGGGCCGATAATTCACCCCTCCACTTT. It translates to CASSSVRADNSPLHF.

In regard to this clonotype: A read error may be the cause here, since a much bigger clone is one base away. This sequence joins TRBV29-1 and TRBJ2-5, with no clear D. The CDR3 is made up of 14 amino acids. The germline V gene has CDR1 SQVTM and CDR2 ANQGSEA. Trimming shortened V by 7 bases and J by 3 bases, and 18 bases separated the two germline ends. CDR3 loop: CSAEGATAEETQYF. CDR3 DNA sequence: TGCAGCGCCGAAGGAGCGACGGCTGAAGAGACCCAGTACTTC. Using reference TRBV29-1 and TRBJ2-5 for the parts outside the CDR3, the full variable domain is SAVISQKPSRDICQRGTSLTIQCQVDSQVTMMFWYRQQPGQSLTLIATANQGSEATYESGFVIDKFPISRPNLTFSTLTVSNMSPEDSSIYLCSAEGATAEETQYFGPGTRLLVL.

A few counts support this clonotype. The rearrangement joins TRBV6-1 to TRBJ2-6; D gene ambiguous. There are 15 residues in the CDR3. V was cut by 7 bases and J by 4 bases, with 14 bases left in between. Germline V gives CDR1 MNHNS, CDR2 SASEGT. CDR3 nucleotides: TGTGCCAGCAATCTTAAGGGATCCGGGGCCAACGTCCTGACTTTC. Its translation is CASNLKGSGANVLTF.

A word on this clonotype: This may arise from a read error, as a much more abundant clone is one base away. This chain connects TRBV6-6 to TRBJ2-5; 12 bases match TRBD2. Germline V gene data show CDR1 as MNHNY and CDR2 as SVGAGI (reference sequence). This CDR3 is built from 14 residues. For the CDR3, the DNA is TGTGTCATCCGGGGACTAGCGGGTCAAGAGACCCAGTACTTC. It is translated as CVIRGLAGQETQYF.

This clonotype was observed many times. The CDR3 coding sequence is TGTGCCAGCAGCCGCATAGCGGGCCCCTATTACGAGCAGTACTTC. Amino acid sequence: CASSRIAGPYYEQYF. This chain connects TRBV11-2 to TRBJ2-7; 7 bases are a match to TRBD2. Trimming at V came to 5 bases and at J to 4 bases, leaving 11 bases not matched to a gene. The CDR3 totals 15 residues. CDR1 SGHAT and CDR2 FQNNGV come from the germline V gene.

This clonotype has at least ten counts. This chain connects TRBV11-2 to TRBJ2-5; D gene unclear. Looked up from germline, CDR1 is SGHAT and CDR2 is FQNNGV. V lost 0 bases, J lost 1 base, and 6 bases lay in between. CDR3 length: 14 amino acids. CDR3 sequence: CASSLDISQETQYF. The CDR3 coding sequence is TGTGCCAGCAGCTTAGATATCAGCCAAGAGACCCAGTACTTC.

As regards this clonotype: Being one base from a much bigger clone, this may be a read error. J is TRBJ1-2 and V is TRBV6-6; 8 bases map to TRBD1. Germline V lookup: CDR1 MNHNY, CDR2 SVGAGI (reference sequence). This CDR3 spans 17 amino acids. The CDR3 nucleotides are TGTGGCAGCAGTTACTCATTATTGGACAGGGTGGTCTATGGCTACACCTTC. This encodes CGSSYSLLDRVVYGYTF.

Points on this clonotype: A much larger clone lies a single base off, so this may be a read error. The CDR3 reads CSVESASKTAEQYF. The CDR3, as DNA: TGCAGCGTTGAATCTGCCTCGAAGACTGCCGAGCAGTACTTC. The chain joins TRBV29-1 to TRBJ2-7; D is unclear. The CDR3 is 14 amino acids. The germline V gene encodes CDR1 SQVTM and CDR2 ANQGSEA. Trimming removed 2 bases at V and 6 bases at J, with 17 bases between.

This clonotype was observed many times. The rearrangement uses TRBV7-8 and TRBJ2-4; TRBD2 matches at 11 bases. Germline assignment: CDR1 SGHVS and CDR2 FQNEAQ. The CDR3 contains 18 residues. V was clipped by 5 bases and J by 3 bases; unmatched bases: 12. The CDR3, as DNA: TGTGCCAGCAGCACAAACCGAATAGCGGGAGGGGTCAAAAACATTCAGTACTTC. Its translation is CASSTNRIAGGVKNIQYF.

This clonotype was observed a handful of times. The V and J genes are TRBV7-9 and TRBJ2-1; tentative D call: TRBD2 (6 bases). With 2 bases removed from V and 4 bases from J, the gap between germline ends came to 12 bases. The CDR3 has 15 amino acids. CDR1 and CDR2 from the germline V gene are SEHNR and FQNEAQ (reference sequence). CDR3 DNA: TGTGCCAGCAGCTTAAGACTAGAGTCGTACAATGAGCAGTTCTTC. Protein product: CASSLRLESYNEQFF. Filled out from reference TRBV7-9 and TRBJ2-1, the complete variable domain reads DTGVSQNPRHKITKRGQNVTFRCDPISEHNRLYWYRQTLGQGPEFLTYFQNEAQLEKSRLLSDRFSAERPKGSFSTLEIQRTEQGDSAMYLCASSLRLESYNEQFFGPGTRLTVL.

This clonotype came up many times. This chain uses TRBV11-2 with TRBJ2-7; D possibly corresponds to TRBD1 (5 bases). From germline, CDR1 is SGHAT and CDR2 FQNNGV. The CDR3 loop spans 16 amino acids. V was pared by 0 bases and J by 5 bases, with 17 bases between. CDR3 region: CASSLDRRQGRDEQYF. The CDR3 coding sequence is TGTGCCAGCAGCTTAGATCGTCGGCAGGGTCGGGACGAGCAGTACTTC. Complete variable domain (other parts from reference TRBV11-2 and TRBJ2-7): EAGVAQSPRYKIIEKRQSVAFWCNPISGHATLYWYQQILGQGPKLLIQFQNNGVVDDSQLPKDRFSAERLKGVDSTLKIQPAKLEDSAVYLCASSLDRRQGRDEQYFGPGTRLTVT.

This clonotype has a handful of counts. The chain recombines TRBV29-1 with TRBJ2-7; D assignment may be TRBD1 or TRBD2 (5 bases each). Per the germline V gene, CDR1 is SQVTM and CDR2 is ANQGSEA. The CDR3 is made up of 16 amino acids. V was pared by 7 bases and J by 3 bases, with 25 bases between. In DNA form, the CDR3 reads TGCAGCGACCCCTCCCCCGGGACCCACAATAACTACGAGCAGTACTTC. Its translation: CSDPSPGTHNNYEQYF.

As for this clonotype: A read error may account for a junction end that differs from germline. V and J are TRBV6-5 and TRBJ2-7, with D possibly being TRBD1 (5 bases). CDR1 and CDR2 (germline): MNHEY, SVGAGI. There are 15 residues in the CDR3. Here the CDR3 reads CASSYKDISSYEQYF. CDR3 in DNA: TGTGCCAGCAGTTACAAGGACATTAGCTCCTATGAGCAGTACTTC.